A selection of T cell receptor beta chains follows, all from one sample in a study of blood T cell repertoires in COVID-19. The table came from immunoSEQ multiplex PCR; TCRdb's copy has only in-frame clones and leaves some out. There are about 210,000 clones in the sample; approximately 81% occur only once, and about 8.9% lies in the top ten. Input material: PBMCs or T cells enriched from blood (not recorded which). These receptors came from a woman aged 45-60 years with acute COVID-19. The CDR3 runs from the conserved cysteine through the conserved F or W. The D gene is left open where the match is weak. Clone size is stated in some rows and not others, as once, few, many or a class when expanded.

J: TRBJ2-3
size: once
D: TRBD2
V: TRBV4-2
DNA: TGTGCCAGCAGCCAAGACCCTAGCGGGAGAATCCCAGATACGCAGTATTTT
CDR3: CASSQDPSGRIPDTQYF

J: TRBJ2-7
size: -
D: -
V: TRBV19
DNA: TGTGCCAGTAGTATAAGGGCAGGGGATAACTACGAGCAGTACTTC
CDR3: CASSIRAGDNYEQYF

J: TRBJ2-3
size: -
D: -
V: TRBV4-1
DNA: TGCGCCAGCAGCCAACTAGTGGTGGGGCGCACAGATACGCAGTATTTT
CDR3: CASSQLVVGRTDTQYF

J: TRBJ1-1
size: -
D: -
V: TRBV9
DNA: TGTGCCAGCAGCGTAGCAGACACTGAAGCTTTCTTT
CDR3: CASSVADTEAFF

J: TRBJ1-3
size: -
D: -
V: TRBV27
DNA: TGTGCCAGCAGTTTAATCACTCCCGGGTTTGGAAACACCATATATTTT
CDR3: CASSLITPGFGNTIYF

J: TRBJ1-3
size: few
D: TRBD1
V: TRBV7-8
DNA: TGTGCCAGCAGCACGGACAGGACTGGAAACACCATATATTTT
CDR3: CASSTDRTGNTIYF

J: TRBJ2-7
size: -
D: -
V: TRBV6-5
DNA: TGTGCCACCCGCGGATCGTCCGGGTACGAGCAGTACTTC
CDR3: CATRGSSGYEQYF

J: TRBJ2-7
size: -
D: TRBD1
V: TRBV6-5
DNA: TGTGCCAGCAGCCTTCGACAGGGGTGGTACGAGCAGTACTTC
CDR3: CASSLRQGWYEQYF

J: TRBJ2-2
size: -
D: TRBD1
V: TRBV5-1
DNA: TGCGCCAGCAGCTTGGTGCAGGGGGACACCGGGGAGCTGTTTTTT
CDR3: CASSLVQGDTGELFF

J: TRBJ2-5
size: -
D: TRBD2
V: TRBV3-1/TRBV3-2
DNA: TGTGCCAGCAGCCAAGTCCTAGCGGGAGGACAAGAGACCCAGTACTTC
CDR3: CASSQVLAGGQETQYF

J: TRBJ1-4
size: -
D: TRBD1
V: TRBV3-1/TRBV3-2
DNA: TGTGCCAGCAGCCGGGACAGGGGGAAGATTAATGAAAAACTGTTTTTT
CDR3: CASSRDRGKINEKLFF

J: TRBJ2-7
size: once
D: -
V: TRBV7-9
DNA: TGTGCCAGCAGCTTAGCGTCGGGGTCCGAGCAGTACTTC
CDR3: CASSLASGSEQYF

J: TRBJ2-7
size: -
D: -
V: TRBV3-1/TRBV3-2
DNA: TGTGCCAGCAGCCAAGCTTTTCGAATCCGGGTCTCCAATTCCTACGAGCAGTACTTC
CDR3: CASSQAFRIRVSNSYEQYF

J: TRBJ1-1
size: -
D: -
V: TRBV14
DNA: TGTGCCAGCAGCCAAGAGGAATCCGGGGGGATGTCTGAAGCTTTCTTT
CDR3: CASSQEESGGMSEAFF

J: TRBJ2-2
size: -
D: TRBD2
V: TRBV19
DNA: TGTGCCAGTAGTCCGAATCAGCTAGCGGTGAACACCGGGGAGCTGTTTTTT
CDR3: CASSPNQLAVNTGELFF

J: TRBJ2-7
size: -
D: TRBD2
V: TRBV3-1/TRBV3-2
DNA: TGTGCCAGCAGCCACCCTGGCGGGAGTATGTACGAGCAGTACTTC
CDR3: CASSHPGGSMYEQYF

J: TRBJ1-2
size: -
D: -
V: TRBV7-9
DNA: TGTGCCAGCAGCTTAGTATCCCTCGGTAACTATGGCTACACCTTC
CDR3: CASSLVSLGNYGYTF

J: TRBJ2-2
size: few
D: -
V: TRBV7-2
DNA: TGTGCCAGCAGCTCCCTAATGATCAACACCGGGGAGCTGTTTTTT
CDR3: CASSSLMINTGELFF

J: TRBJ1-5
size: -
D: -
V: TRBV2
DNA: TGTGCCAGCAGGGACTATAGCAATCAGCCCCAGCATTTT
CDR3: CASRDYSNQPQHF

J: TRBJ2-5
size: -
D: TRBD1
V: TRBV5-1
DNA: TGCGCCAGCAGCTTGCCGCAGGGGGATACTGGTACTCAGTACTTC
CDR3: CASSLPQGDTGTQYF

J: TRBJ2-3
size: -
D: -
V: TRBV10-3
DNA: TGTGCCATCAGTGAGGTCGTTAGCACAGATACGCAGTATTTT
CDR3: CAISEVVSTDTQYF

J: TRBJ2-7
size: once
D: TRBD1
V: TRBV5-1
DNA: TGCGCCAGCAGCTTGGCCGCCGGGACAGGGGGCTACGAGCAGTACTTC
CDR3: CASSLAAGTGGYEQYF

J: TRBJ2-7
size: -
D: TRBD2
V: TRBV18
DNA: TGTGCCAGCTCACCTAAGGGAGGCGCTAGCGGGAAAGACGAGCAGTACTTC
CDR3: CASSPKGGASGKDEQYF

J: TRBJ1-5
size: -
D: -
V: TRBV28
DNA: TGTGCCAGCAGTTTATACGGTCAGCCCCAGCATTTT
CDR3: CASSLYGQPQHF

J: TRBJ1-5
size: -
D: -
V: TRBV3-1/TRBV3-2
DNA: TGTGCCAGCAGTCTAACCCTTACAGCACTTAGCAATCAGCCCCAGCATTTT
CDR3: CASSLTLTALSNQPQHF

J: TRBJ2-3
size: -
D: -
V: TRBV19
DNA: TGTGCCAGTAGTATGGGGCCCTCTAGAGGCACAGATACGCAGTATTTT
CDR3: CASSMGPSRGTDTQYF

J: TRBJ1-3
size: -
D: -
V: TRBV7-2
DNA: TGTGCCAGCCTCCCGGCGGGAGGATCCGGAAACACCATATATTTT
CDR3: CASLPAGGSGNTIYF

J: TRBJ2-1
size: -
D: TRBD2
V: TRBV11-2
DNA: TGTGCCAGCAGCTTTCCCGGAGCGGGGGACTACAATGAGCAGTTCTTC
CDR3: CASSFPGAGDYNEQFF

J: TRBJ1-5
size: -
D: -
V: TRBV7-2
DNA: TGTGCCAGCAGCTCGATGTCACAGGGCCAGCCCCAGCATTTT
CDR3: CASSSMSQGQPQHF

J: TRBJ2-3
size: -
D: TRBD1
V: TRBV6-4
DNA: TGTGCCAGCAGCGCCGACAGGGAGACAGATACGCAGTATTTT
CDR3: CASSADRETDTQYF

J: TRBJ2-1
size: -
D: -
V: TRBV3-1/TRBV3-2
DNA: TGTGCCAGCAGCCCCCGCGAGAAAGAGCAGTTCTTC
CDR3: CASSPREKEQFF

J: TRBJ2-7
size: -
D: TRBD2
V: TRBV5-5
DNA: TGTGCCAGCAGCTTCGGGGGGAGAGAGCAGTACTTC
CDR3: CASSFGGREQYF

J: TRBJ2-5
size: -
D: TRBD1
V: TRBV5-1
DNA: TGCGCCAGCAGCATAGGGGGCCCCCAAGAGACCCAGTACTTC
CDR3: CASSIGGPQETQYF

J: TRBJ2-3
size: -
D: -
V: TRBV28
DNA: TGTGCCAGCAGTTCCTCGTTAGATACGCAGTATTTT
CDR3: CASSSSLDTQYF

J: TRBJ1-2
size: -
D: -
V: TRBV15
DNA: TGTGCCACCAGCAAAAATCGGGGGGTCGACTATGGCTACACCTTC
CDR3: CATSKNRGVDYGYTF

J: TRBJ1-3
size: -
D: TRBD1
V: TRBV3-1/TRBV3-2
DNA: TGTGCCAGCAGCCAAGGAGCAGGGGGGCAAATCTCTGGAAACACCATATATTTT
CDR3: CASSQGAGGQISGNTIYF

J: TRBJ2-1
size: -
D: TRBD2
V: TRBV4-2
DNA: TGTGCCAGCAGCCAAGCAACCCTAGCGGGAGGGTTGTACAATGAGCAGTTCTTC
CDR3: CASSQATLAGGLYNEQFF

J: TRBJ2-3
size: -
D: -
V: TRBV20-1
DNA: TGCAGTGCTAGTGATAGCGCCTCACCAGGTTATACGCAGTATTTT
CDR3: CSASDSASPGYTQYF

J: TRBJ2-7
size: -
D: -
V: TRBV6-2/TRBV6-3
DNA: TGTGCCAGCAGTCCACCACACACACAACTAGCTGACTACGAGCAGTACTTC
CDR3: CASSPPHTQLADYEQYF

J: TRBJ1-4
size: -
D: -
V: TRBV28
DNA: TGTGCCAGCAGTTTCGGCAGGGATGAAAAACTGTTTTTT
CDR3: CASSFGRDEKLFF

J: TRBJ2-5
size: once
D: -
V: TRBV19
DNA: TGTGCCAGTAGCATAAGGACAGCAGAAGAGACCCAGTACTTC
CDR3: CASSIRTAEETQYF